Listed below are T cell receptor beta chains from one sample, sequenced in a study of control samples from healthy donors and cancer patients. Profiled with immunoSEQ multiplex PCR; TCRdb holds only in-frame clones, not every one. The sample consists of 150,000 to 200,000 clones, about 90% of them appearing once. The specimen was blood. The receptors come from a woman in her 50s in good health. Each CDR3 is given without its conserved first and last residue. Fields, in order: CDR3 length, clone size, V gene, CDR3 protein. Clone size appears in some rows only: once, few, many, or a class for an expanded clone.

CDR3 length: 10; clone size: many; V gene: TRBV7-8; CDR3 protein: ASSRGGYGYT
CDR3 length: 16; clone size: NA; V gene: TRBV18; CDR3 protein: ASSPWTSGSTGANVLT
CDR3 length: 15; clone size: NA; V gene: TRBV2; CDR3 protein: ASSVPSGGPNTGELF
CDR3 length: 14; clone size: NA; V gene: TRBV6-5; CDR3 protein: ASSYSGGIPNYGYT
CDR3 length: 16; clone size: NA; V gene: TRBV5-4; CDR3 protein: ASSPGGLAGGSYNEQF
CDR3 length: 11; clone size: once; V gene: TRBV19; CDR3 protein: ASRTGPLDGYT
CDR3 length: 13; clone size: NA; V gene: TRBV5-1; CDR3 protein: ASSFQLPDRGELF
CDR3 length: 12; clone size: NA; V gene: TRBV30; CDR3 protein: AWSVGGEGEKLF
CDR3 length: 13; clone size: NA; V gene: TRBV19; CDR3 protein: ASSISDRGGQPQH
CDR3 length: 15; clone size: NA; V gene: TRBV5-1; CDR3 protein: ASSALDRGHSTDTQY
CDR3 length: 9; clone size: NA; V gene: TRBV12-3/TRBV12-4; CDR3 protein: ASTITGELF
CDR3 length: 13; clone size: NA; V gene: TRBV6-2/TRBV6-3; CDR3 protein: ASSYSPEDLNIQY
CDR3 length: 10; clone size: NA; V gene: TRBV5-5; CDR3 protein: ASSPRDYEQY
CDR3 length: 13; clone size: NA; V gene: TRBV5-1; CDR3 protein: ASSHRDSGANVLT
CDR3 length: 12; clone size: NA; V gene: TRBV4-1; CDR3 protein: ASSQLVASTTQY
CDR3 length: 11; clone size: once; V gene: TRBV11-2; CDR3 protein: ASSLGVDTEAF
CDR3 length: 14; clone size: NA; V gene: TRBV27; CDR3 protein: ASSPRWGQGGYEQY
CDR3 length: 13; clone size: NA; V gene: TRBV27; CDR3 protein: ATSQGALGNEKLF
CDR3 length: 9; clone size: NA; V gene: TRBV18; CDR3 protein: ASSITETQY
CDR3 length: 11; clone size: NA; V gene: TRBV12-3/TRBV12-4; CDR3 protein: ASSFLASGELF
CDR3 length: 13; clone size: NA; V gene: TRBV28; CDR3 protein: ASRLGSRSNQPQH
CDR3 length: 11; clone size: NA; V gene: TRBV30; CDR3 protein: AWSWYPSETQY
CDR3 length: 16; clone size: NA; V gene: TRBV7-3; CDR3 protein: ASSLNVGPPAGCAEAF
CDR3 length: 15; clone size: NA; V gene: TRBV14; CDR3 protein: ASSQHPGLAVADTQY
CDR3 length: 12; clone size: NA; V gene: TRBV7-9; CDR3 protein: ASSLTGGTDTQY
CDR3 length: 11; clone size: once; V gene: TRBV9; CDR3 protein: ASSTLYNYGYT
CDR3 length: 12; clone size: NA; V gene: TRBV4-1; CDR3 protein: ASSPQEASDTQY
CDR3 length: 13; clone size: NA; V gene: TRBV5-6; CDR3 protein: ASSMGPGRDQPQH